A selection of T cell receptor beta chains follows, all from one sample in a study of blood T cell repertoires in COVID-19. TCRdb's copy holds only in-frame clones and misses some; the assay was immunoSEQ multiplex PCR. The table records about 260,000 clones, approximately 84% of them present only once. The sequencing input was peripheral blood. The source of these receptors is a woman older than 75 with acute or convalescent COVID-19. The CDR3 runs from the conserved cysteine through the conserved F or W. Fields, in order: CDR3 protein, CDR3 DNA, V gene, clone size, CDR3 length, J gene, D gene. The D gene is left open where the match is weak. The size field is filled for only some rows; it gives once, few, many or a size class.

CDR3 protein: CASSAQGRGNTEAFF; CDR3 DNA: TGTGCCAGCAGCGCACAGGGTAGGGGGAACACTGAAGCTTTCTTT; V gene: TRBV2; clone size: NA; CDR3 length: 15; J gene: TRBJ1-1; D gene: NA
CDR3 protein: CASSLKGVGNNEKLFF; CDR3 DNA: TGCGCCAGCAGCTTGAAAGGGGTGGGGAATAATGAAAAACTGTTTTTT; V gene: TRBV5-1; clone size: few; CDR3 length: 16; J gene: TRBJ1-4; D gene: NA
CDR3 protein: CASSDRQTYEQYF; CDR3 DNA: TGTGCCAGCAGTGACAGGCAGACCTACGAGCAGTACTTC; V gene: TRBV6-1; clone size: NA; CDR3 length: 13; J gene: TRBJ2-7; D gene: NA
CDR3 protein: CASSWGQGSEKLFF; CDR3 DNA: TGCGCCAGCAGCTGGGGACAGGGCAGTGAAAAACTGTTTTTT; V gene: TRBV5-1; clone size: NA; CDR3 length: 14; J gene: TRBJ1-4; D gene: TRBD1
CDR3 protein: CASSYGQGTGNTIYF; CDR3 DNA: TGTGCCAGCAGTTATGGGCAGGGGACCGGAAACACCATATATTTT; V gene: TRBV6-5; clone size: NA; CDR3 length: 15; J gene: TRBJ1-3; D gene: NA
CDR3 protein: CASSEEVAGRSYNEQFF; CDR3 DNA: TGCGCCAGCAGTGAGGAGGTAGCGGGGCGCTCCTACAATGAGCAGTTCTTC; V gene: TRBV10-1; clone size: NA; CDR3 length: 17; J gene: TRBJ2-1; D gene: TRBD2
CDR3 protein: CASSLQTNTGELFF; CDR3 DNA: TGTGCCAGCAGCCTCCAGACGAACACCGGGGAGCTGTTTTTT; V gene: TRBV3-1/TRBV3-2; clone size: NA; CDR3 length: 14; J gene: TRBJ2-2; D gene: NA
CDR3 protein: CASSLEGQGSDTQYF; CDR3 DNA: TGTGCCAGCAGCTTAGAGGGACAGGGGTCGGATACGCAGTATTTT; V gene: TRBV11-3; clone size: once; CDR3 length: 15; J gene: TRBJ2-3; D gene: TRBD1
CDR3 protein: CASNHRQDYNSPLHF; CDR3 DNA: TGTGCCAGTAACCATCGACAGGACTATAATTCACCCCTCCACTTT; V gene: TRBV19; clone size: NA; CDR3 length: 15; J gene: TRBJ1-6; D gene: NA
CDR3 protein: CASSQVSSGSEGRGYEQYF; CDR3 DNA: TGTGCCAGCAGCCAAGTGAGTAGCGGGAGTGAAGGACGGGGCTACGAGCAGTACTTC; V gene: TRBV4-2; clone size: NA; CDR3 length: 19; J gene: TRBJ2-7; D gene: TRBD2
CDR3 protein: CASSGGGRHQPQHF; CDR3 DNA: TGTGCCAGCAGTGGGGGAGGCAGGCATCAGCCCCAGCATTTT; V gene: TRBV27; clone size: NA; CDR3 length: 14; J gene: TRBJ1-5; D gene: NA
CDR3 protein: CASKPQQGNTEAFF; CDR3 DNA: TGTGCCAGCAAGCCACAACAGGGGAACACTGAAGCTTTCTTT; V gene: TRBV5-4; clone size: NA; CDR3 length: 14; J gene: TRBJ1-1; D gene: NA
CDR3 protein: CASSTDRGTYEQYF; CDR3 DNA: TGTGCCAGTAGTACCGACAGGGGAACCTACGAGCAGTACTTC; V gene: TRBV19; clone size: NA; CDR3 length: 14; J gene: TRBJ2-7; D gene: TRBD1
CDR3 protein: CASSYAGTSYNEQFF; CDR3 DNA: TGTGCCAGCAGTTATGCCGGGACTAGCTACAATGAGCAGTTCTTC; V gene: TRBV6-2/TRBV6-3; clone size: NA; CDR3 length: 15; J gene: TRBJ2-1; D gene: TRBD2
CDR3 protein: CASSYEGHTKGETQYF; CDR3 DNA: TGTGCCAGCAGTTACGAGGGACATACAAAGGGAGAGACCCAGTACTTC; V gene: TRBV6-5; clone size: NA; CDR3 length: 16; J gene: TRBJ2-5; D gene: NA
CDR3 protein: CASRGSGTGGHYGYTF; CDR3 DNA: TGTGCCAGCAGGGGGTCCGGGACAGGGGGCCACTATGGCTACACCTTC; V gene: TRBV28; clone size: NA; CDR3 length: 16; J gene: TRBJ1-2; D gene: TRBD1
CDR3 protein: CASSLVSYGLSRTGELFF; CDR3 DNA: TGTGCCAGCAGCTTGGTTTCGTACGGACTATCCCGCACCGGGGAGCTGTTTTTT; V gene: TRBV5-8; clone size: NA; CDR3 length: 18; J gene: TRBJ2-2; D gene: NA
CDR3 protein: CASSQSRTGRNTIYF; CDR3 DNA: TGCGCCAGCAGTCAATCGCGGACAGGGAGAAACACCATATATTTT; V gene: TRBV23-1; clone size: NA; CDR3 length: 15; J gene: TRBJ1-3; D gene: TRBD1
CDR3 protein: CASSIGQAPYEQYF; CDR3 DNA: TGCGCCAGCAGCATAGGACAGGCCCCATACGAGCAGTACTTC; V gene: TRBV5-1; clone size: NA; CDR3 length: 14; J gene: TRBJ2-7; D gene: TRBD1
CDR3 protein: CASSVGPSGAYEQYF; CDR3 DNA: TGTGCCAGCAGCGTAGGCCCTAGCGGGGCCTACGAGCAGTACTTC; V gene: TRBV9; clone size: NA; CDR3 length: 15; J gene: TRBJ2-7; D gene: TRBD2
CDR3 protein: CASSHRQRGTGELFF; CDR3 DNA: TGTGCCAGCAGCCATCGTCAGCGGGGGACCGGGGAGCTGTTTTTT; V gene: TRBV3-1/TRBV3-2; clone size: NA; CDR3 length: 15; J gene: TRBJ2-2; D gene: TRBD2
CDR3 protein: CAWDRAFNEKLFF; CDR3 DNA: TGTGCCTGGGACAGGGCCTTCAATGAAAAACTGTTTTTT; V gene: TRBV30; clone size: NA; CDR3 length: 13; J gene: TRBJ1-4; D gene: TRBD1
CDR3 protein: CASSLERVGNQPQHF; CDR3 DNA: TGTGCCAGCAGCTTAGAGAGGGTAGGCAATCAGCCCCAGCATTTT; V gene: TRBV7-2; clone size: NA; CDR3 length: 15; J gene: TRBJ1-5; D gene: NA
CDR3 protein: CASSQQTTGDTQYF; CDR3 DNA: TGTGCCAGCAGCCAACAGACGACCGGGGATACGCAGTATTTT; V gene: TRBV3-1/TRBV3-2; clone size: NA; CDR3 length: 14; J gene: TRBJ2-3; D gene: NA
CDR3 protein: CASSPLTGEENTIYF; CDR3 DNA: TGTGCCAGCTCACCACTAACAGGGGAGGAAAACACCATATATTTT; V gene: TRBV18; clone size: NA; CDR3 length: 15; J gene: TRBJ1-3; D gene: TRBD1
CDR3 protein: CASRQTSGESTDTQYF; CDR3 DNA: TGTGCCAGCAGACAGACTAGCGGGGAGAGCACAGATACGCAGTATTTT; V gene: TRBV14; clone size: NA; CDR3 length: 16; J gene: TRBJ2-3; D gene: TRBD2
CDR3 protein: CASSPPTGISYEQYF; CDR3 DNA: TGTGCCAGCAGCCCCCCCACAGGGATCTCCTACGAGCAGTACTTC; V gene: TRBV7-9; clone size: NA; CDR3 length: 15; J gene: TRBJ2-7; D gene: NA